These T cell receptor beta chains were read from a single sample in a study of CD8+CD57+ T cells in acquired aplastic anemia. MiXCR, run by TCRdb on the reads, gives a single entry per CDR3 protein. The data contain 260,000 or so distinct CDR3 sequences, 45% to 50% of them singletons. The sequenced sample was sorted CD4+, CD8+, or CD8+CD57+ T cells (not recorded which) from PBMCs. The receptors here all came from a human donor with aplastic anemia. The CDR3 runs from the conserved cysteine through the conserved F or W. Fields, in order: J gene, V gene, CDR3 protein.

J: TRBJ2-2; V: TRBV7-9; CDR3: CASSGDRGSALAGELFF
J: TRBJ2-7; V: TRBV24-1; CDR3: CATSDLRRQYF
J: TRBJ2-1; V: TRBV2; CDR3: CASSDPLAVYNEQFF
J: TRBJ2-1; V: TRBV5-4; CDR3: CASSFGAGSEQFF
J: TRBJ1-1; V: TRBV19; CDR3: CASSVEGSTNTEAFF
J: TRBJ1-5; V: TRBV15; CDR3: CATSTRTSGNQPQHF
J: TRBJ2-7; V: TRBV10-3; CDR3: CAISDSSYEQYF
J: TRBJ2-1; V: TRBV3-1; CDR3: CASSPRARGNEQFF
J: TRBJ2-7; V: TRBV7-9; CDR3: CASSLGAGSRNEQYF
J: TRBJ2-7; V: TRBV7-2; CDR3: CASSLGRPRLYEQYF
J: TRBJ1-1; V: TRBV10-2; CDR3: CASSESRPGSLNTGAFF
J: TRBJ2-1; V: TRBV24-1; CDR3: CATSPSSGRDYNEQFF
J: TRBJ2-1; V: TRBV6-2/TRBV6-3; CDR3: CASSYPHRGHEQFF
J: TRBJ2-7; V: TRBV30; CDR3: CAWVEPGSTYEQYF
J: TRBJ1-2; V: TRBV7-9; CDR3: CASSSLDRAPHGYTF
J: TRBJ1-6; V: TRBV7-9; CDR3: CASSLPGLLHF
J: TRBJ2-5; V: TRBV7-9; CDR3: CASSPMDGGLGETQYF
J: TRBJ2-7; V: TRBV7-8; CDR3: CASSGTRAPYEQYF
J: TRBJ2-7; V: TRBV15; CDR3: CATSRAEAGPRGEQYF
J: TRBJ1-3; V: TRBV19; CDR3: CASSVLLFGNTIYF
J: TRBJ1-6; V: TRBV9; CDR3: CASTTGGNNSPLHF
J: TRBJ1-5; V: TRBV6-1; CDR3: CASTRSMNVDQPQHF
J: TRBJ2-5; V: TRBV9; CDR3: CASSVGQQETQYF
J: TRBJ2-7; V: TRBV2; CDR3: CASSADGYEQYF
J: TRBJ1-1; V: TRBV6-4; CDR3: CASSSLGDRTEAFF
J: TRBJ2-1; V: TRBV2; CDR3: CANPNRAGGYNEQFF
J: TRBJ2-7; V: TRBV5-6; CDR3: CASSGGGYEQYF
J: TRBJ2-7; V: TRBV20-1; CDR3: CSVWDRGHSEQYF
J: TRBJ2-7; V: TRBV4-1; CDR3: CASSRYGQGREQYF
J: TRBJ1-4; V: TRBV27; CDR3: CASSRAGGEKLFF
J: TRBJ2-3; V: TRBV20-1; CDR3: CSASPSFRTTDTQYF
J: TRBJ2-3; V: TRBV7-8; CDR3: CASSRFGTSGSLRTDTQYF
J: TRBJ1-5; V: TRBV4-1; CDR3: CASSQEFVGVTQPQHF
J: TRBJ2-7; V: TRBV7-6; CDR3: CASSVKQGWEYEQYF
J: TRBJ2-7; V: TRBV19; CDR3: CASSFGRWSGEQYF
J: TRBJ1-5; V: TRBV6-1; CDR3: CASSTGAWSNQPQHF
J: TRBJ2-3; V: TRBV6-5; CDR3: CASRVGTSADTQYF
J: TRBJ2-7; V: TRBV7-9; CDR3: CASSQGSNYEQYF
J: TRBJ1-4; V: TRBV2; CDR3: CASIGAYEKLFF